This TCR beta chain was retrieved from a study of blood T cell repertoires in COVID-19. Across the whole study: PBMCs, B-cell-depleted T cells, or T cells provided the cDNA or gDNA that made up the material.

Germline V lookup: CDR1 LNHDA, CDR2 SQIVND (reference sequence). This CDR3 is built from 13 residues. V dropped 5 bases and J dropped 5 bases, with 12 bases sitting between them. Method: immunoSEQ multiplex PCR; TCRdb's copy keeps in-frame clones and lacks some. The data hold approximately 140,000 clones, with 65% to 90% observed a single time. Sequencing was carried out using peripheral blood. The chain uses TRBV19 and TRBJ1-2; unclear D gene. The source is a man aged 65 to 85 with acute or convalescent COVID-19. The CDR3 loop reads CASSGFGNYGYTF. DNA for the CDR3: TGTGCCAGTAGTGGTTTCGGGAATTATGGCTACACCTTC.